One T cell receptor beta chain is described in this entry. CDR1 and CDR2 from the germline V gene are SGHDT and YYEEEE. The CDR3 runs to 15 residues. V dropped 3 bases and J dropped 6 bases, with 16 bases sitting between them. Participants came from roughly 23 US areas, aged roughly 18 to 89 years. These data belong to a study of blood T cell repertoires in COVID-19. Generated by immunoSEQ multiplex PCR, the TCRdb table keeps only in-frame clones and is missing some. The sample consists of under 200,000 clones, approximately 85% of them appearing once. The V gene is TRBV5-6, the J gene TRBJ1-5; possibly TRBD1 for D (5 bases). This receptor was obtained from a middle-aged man with acute COVID-19. Input material: PBMCs or T cells enriched from blood (not recorded which). CDR3 DNA sequence: TGTGCCAGCAGCTGGGGTCAGGGAACCATTCAGCCCCAGCATTTT. This gives the protein CASSWGQGTIQPQHF.